The source of this TCR beta chain is a study of post-analysis software for immune sequencing data. For the study at large: Relapsing-remitting, secondary progressive and progressive-relapsing forms made up the multiple sclerosis disease courses. Study-level points and caveats: About five TRBV segments appeared more often in patients than in controls, and TRBV5-6, TRBV5-1 and TRBV20-1 were among these. A significant reduction in normalized Chao1 diversity was observed in multiple sclerosis patients versus controls. When the samples were clustered directly with F measure, those that had been prepared in the same batch showed strong co-clustering.

Trimming pared 1 base from V and 9 bases from J, leaving 7 bases between. This CDR3 comprises 12 residues. Germline V gene sequence: CDR1 MGHRA, CDR2 YSYEKL. cDNA libraries for TCR beta contained unique molecular identifiers. Out of about 1 to 11 million T cells, roughly 0.5 million cDNA molecules were generated. TCRdb fed the PCR reads into MiXCR, producing one record per CDR3 protein. The sample yields about 770,000 distinct CDR3 sequences, under 60% seen once. This clonotype was counted a few times. Its antigen is unidentified. The V and J genes are TRBV4-1 and TRBJ2-1; a possible D gene is TRBD2 (6 bases). The source of this sequence is a girl under 18 with multiple sclerosis. Material for sequencing was blood. The CDR3 bases are TGCGCCAGCAGCCAAGGGGGAGGTGAGCAGTTCTTC. Amino acids: CASSQGGGEQFF.